One T cell receptor beta chain is described in this entry. What this receptor recognizes is not known. Nothing much larger sits one base from this clone, and base qualities are not available. The data were taken from a study of cytomegalovirus exposure and HLA in healthy donors (dated by TCRdb to about 2017). About the investigation overall: A later analysis indicated that the 130 or so validation repertoires were generated on the platform also employed for the 670 or so repertoires of the first cohort. The aim of the study was to test whether cataloging public T cell receptors could identify signatures of past pathogen exposure. In addition to the first cohort of around 670 subjects, a separate validation cohort of 130 or so different subjects was used. To predict cytomegalovirus infection status, the study brought together high-throughput TCR immunosequencing, statistical association of individual TCRs with disease status, and machine learning.

The germline V gene specifies MNHNS as CDR1 and SASEGT as CDR2. The CDR3 measures 14 amino acids from cysteine to phenylalanine. CDR3 DNA is the only sequence kept; it has 42 bases, read in frame from the first base. At the junction V is shortened by 5 bases and J by 4 bases; bases outside the gene matches: 4. Findings and caveats that apply to the study as a whole: Most TCR sequences were seen in very few donors, while some public TCRs were found in many individuals. The study gave a list of 150 to 200 TCR beta chains associated with cytomegalovirus. The authors suggested that the approach could potentially be generalized to other disease states and immunological phenotypes. A later analysis lacked HLA typing for the validation cohort, so it scored co-occurrence in that cohort across all 120 repertoires. In vitro tests confirmed that a few of the cytomegalovirus-associated TCR beta chains recognize cytomegalovirus antigens. In both the original and validation cohorts, the classifier was reported to diagnose cytomegalovirus status with high specificity and sensitivity. Subsequent analysis determined that TCRs grouped into clusters in the first cohort also showed a tendency toward co-occurrence across the 90 to 150 validation repertoires, and 90% to 95% of cluster scores exceeded 0.

Receptors were amplified or captured by the immunoSEQ multiplex PCR assay. The authors' pipeline ran thus. A statistical classification framework was developed to diagnose cytomegalovirus status using the catalog of TCR beta chain sequences. The table was pulled from immuneACCESS by TCRdb, which kept in-frame rearrangements only. Such tables lose some clones; where checked, under half of the loss comes from unresolved V genes, and the rest has no known cause. The V and J calls and clone size were taken over from that table, and D and trimming were inferred from the DNA. The sample table contains 130,000 or so clones; only one count was recorded for about 84% of them. Roughly 2% of the sample is held by the ten biggest clonotypes. Donors formed part of the validation cohort, which comprised about 130 subjects and was distinct from the first cohort of 550 to 850 subjects.

The sequenced sample was PBMCs. The sequence was collected from a woman younger than 45 in good health and CMV-seronegative. The chain employs TRBV6-1 and TRBJ2-3; 9 central nucleotides agree with TRBD2. The DNA is TGTGCCAGCAGTACACTAGCGGGCCCAGATACGCAGTATTTT. The translation is CASSTLAGPDTQYF.